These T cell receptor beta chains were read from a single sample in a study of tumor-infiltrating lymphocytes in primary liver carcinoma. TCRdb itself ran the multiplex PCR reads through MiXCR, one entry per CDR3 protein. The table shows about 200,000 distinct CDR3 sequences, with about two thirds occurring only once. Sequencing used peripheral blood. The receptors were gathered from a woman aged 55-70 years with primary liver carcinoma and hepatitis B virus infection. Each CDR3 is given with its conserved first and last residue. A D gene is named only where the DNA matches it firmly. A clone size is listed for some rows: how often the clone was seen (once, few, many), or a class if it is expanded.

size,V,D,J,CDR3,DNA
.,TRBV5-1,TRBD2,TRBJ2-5,CASNLSAGRQETQYF,TGCGCCAGCAATTTGTCAGCGGGGCGTCAGGAGACCCAGTACTTC
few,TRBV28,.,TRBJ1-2,CASSFTPPQNGYGYTF,TGTGCCAGCAGCTTCACCCCCCCGCAGAATGGCTATGGCTACACCTTC
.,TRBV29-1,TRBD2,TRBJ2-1,CSVETRLAGTYEQFF,TGCAGCGTTGAAACGAGACTAGCAGGAACCTATGAGCAGTTCTTC
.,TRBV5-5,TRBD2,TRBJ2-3,CASNSGGGLSTDTQYF,TGTGCCAGCAACTCCGGCGGGGGGCTAAGCACAGATACGCAGTATTTT
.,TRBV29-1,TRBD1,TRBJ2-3,CSVGTGGTDTQYF,TGCAGTGTCGGGACAGGGGGCACAGATACGCAGTATTTT
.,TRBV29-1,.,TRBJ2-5,CSVRTSLQEPQYF,TGCAGCGTCCGTACATCTCTCCAAGAGCCCCAGTACTTC
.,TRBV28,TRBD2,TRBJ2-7,CASSFRSGRGEQYF,TGTGCCAGCAGTTTTCGTAGCGGGAGGGGCGAGCAGTACTTC
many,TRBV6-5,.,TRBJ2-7,CASSRDRMQGEQYF,TGTGCCAGCAGTCGAGACAGGATGCAGGGCGAGCAGTACTTC
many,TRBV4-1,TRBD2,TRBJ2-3,CASSQRLAGETDTQYF,TGCGCCAGCAGCCAGAGACTAGCGGGAGAAACAGATACGCAGTATTTT
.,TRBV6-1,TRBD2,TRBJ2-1,CASSGGTKYNEHFF,TGTGCCAGCAGTGGAGGGACTAAGTACAATGAGCATTTCTTC
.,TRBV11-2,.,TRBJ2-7,CASSVRGDLPTYEQYF,TGTGCCAGCAGCGTCCGAGGGGACCTACCAACCTACGAGCAGTACTTC
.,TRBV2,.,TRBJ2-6,CASSNRGPRGANVLTF,TGTGCCAGCAGTAACCGCGGGCCGAGAGGGGCCAACGTCCTGACTTTC
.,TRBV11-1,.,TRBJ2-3,CASGPRQGDTDTQYF,TGTGCCAGCGGCCCCCGACAAGGGGACACAGATACCCAGTATTTT
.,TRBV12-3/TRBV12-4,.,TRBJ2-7,CASGFGEHSYEQYF,TGTGCCAGCGGTTTTGGCGAGCACTCCTACGAGCAGTACTTC
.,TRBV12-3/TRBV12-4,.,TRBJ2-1,CAGKEMSSYNEQFF,TGTGCCGGCAAGGAGATGAGCTCCTACAATGAGCAGTTCTTC
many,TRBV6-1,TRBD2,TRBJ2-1,CASSASGSSDEQFF,TGTGCCAGCAGTGCTAGCGGGAGCTCGGATGAGCAGTTCTTC
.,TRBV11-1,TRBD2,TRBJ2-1,CASNSLTGGPSEQFF,TGTGCCAGCAACTCACTAACGGGAGGGCCGAGTGAGCAGTTCTTC
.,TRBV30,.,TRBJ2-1,CAWSIGGPREQFF,TGTGCCTGGAGTATAGGAGGGCCTAGGGAGCAGTTCTTC
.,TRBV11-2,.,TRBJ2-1,CASSLERLGGNDQFF,TGTGCCAGCAGCCTAGAACGCTTGGGCGGCAATGATCAGTTCTTC
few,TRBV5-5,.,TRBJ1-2,CASSFRAGYGYTF,TGTGCCAGCAGCTTCCGGGCGGGCTATGGCTACACCTTC
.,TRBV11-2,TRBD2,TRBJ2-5,CASSARLAGDLETQYF,TGTGCCAGCAGCGCGCGACTAGCGGGAGATTTGGAGACCCAGTACTTC
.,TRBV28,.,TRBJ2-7,CASSLTTEISYEQYF,TGTGCCAGCAGTTTAACGACAGAGATCTCCTACGAGCAGTACTTC
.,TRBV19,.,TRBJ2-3,CASSHSWATDTQYF,TGTGCCAGTAGTCACAGTTGGGCCACAGATACGCAGTATTTT
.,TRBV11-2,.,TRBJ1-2,CASSLGSVDYAF,TGTGCCAGCAGCTTAGGCAGCGTGGACTACGCCTTC
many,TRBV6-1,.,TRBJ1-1,CASSVSGNPEAFF,TGTGCCAGCAGTGTTTCAGGGAACCCTGAAGCTTTCTTT
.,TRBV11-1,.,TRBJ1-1,CASSYDKAGEASF,TGTGCCAGCAGCTATGACAAGGCAGGTGAAGCTTCCTTT
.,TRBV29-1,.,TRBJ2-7,CSVNTGGVQCF,TGCAGCGTAAATACAGGAGGCGTGCAGTGCTTC
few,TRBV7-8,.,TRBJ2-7,CASSPRSLFRDSPYEQYF,TGTGCCAGCAGCCCCCGCTCCCTCTTCCGGGACTCTCCGTACGAGCAGTACTTC
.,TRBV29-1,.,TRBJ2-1,CSVGRGSEQFF,TGTAGCGTGGGCCGGGGGAGTGAGCAGTTCTTC
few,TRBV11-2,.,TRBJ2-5,CASSPRRTQETQYF,TGTGCCAGCAGCCCCCGACGGACTCAAGAGACCCAGTATTTC
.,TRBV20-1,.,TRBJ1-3,CSASQGRTIYF,TGCAGTGCTAGTCAGGGACGCACCATATATTTT
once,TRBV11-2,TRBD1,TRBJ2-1,CVSSPRTGGVEISGNTQFF,TGTGTCAGCAGCCCCCGGACAGGGGGCGTAGAGATTAGCGGGAATACGCAGTTCTTC
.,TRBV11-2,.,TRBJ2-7,CASSLIKQESVDQYF,TGTGCCAGCAGCCTCATAAAACAGGAGTCGGTGGATCAGTACTTC
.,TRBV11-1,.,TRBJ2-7,CASSPSSINYKHYF,TGTGCCAGCAGCCCTTCGTCTATCAACTACAAGCACTACTTC
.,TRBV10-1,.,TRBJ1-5,CASPERGVQPQRF,TGCGCCTCTCCGGAGAGGGGGGTTCAGCCCCAGCGTTTT
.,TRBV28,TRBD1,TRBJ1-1,CASGTGGIDTEAFF,TGTGCCAGCGGGACAGGGGGCATAGACACTGAAGCTTTCTTT
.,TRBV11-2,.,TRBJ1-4,CASSLAQVFNEKLFF,TGTGCCAGCAGTTTAGCACAGGTGTTTAATGAAAAACTGTTTTTT